This paragraph covers one T cell receptor (beta chain) sequence. Its antigen is unknown. The sample comes from a study of PD-1 blockade in classical Hodgkin lymphoma. Libraries were prepared by immunoSEQ multiplex PCR; TCRdb keeps only in-frame clonotypes and omits some of them. The table records tens of thousands of clones, more than 75% of them present only once. Following autologous stem cell transplantation, relapse occurred in every patient, and exposure to brentuximab vedotin varied. Overall study findings and caveats: Baseline TCR diversity was reportedly lower in newly diagnosed patients than in healthy donors. It was reported as lower still in relapsed/refractory patients.

This CDR3 comprises 16 residues. Germline V gene lookup returns CDR1 MNHEY and CDR2 SVGAGI. With 0 bases removed from V and 0 bases from J, the gap between germline ends came to 11 bases. The V call is TRBV6-5, the J call TRBJ1-1, with D perhaps matching TRBD1 (5 bases). This clonotype was sampled from a human donor with classical Hodgkin lymphoma. The input for sequencing was peripheral blood mononuclear cells (PBMCs), taken before the second cycle of nivolumab. As DNA, the CDR3 is TGTGCCAGCAGTTACTCTCGGGGACTAGTGAACACTGAAGCTTTCTTT. Translated, it gives CASSYSRGLVNTEAFF.